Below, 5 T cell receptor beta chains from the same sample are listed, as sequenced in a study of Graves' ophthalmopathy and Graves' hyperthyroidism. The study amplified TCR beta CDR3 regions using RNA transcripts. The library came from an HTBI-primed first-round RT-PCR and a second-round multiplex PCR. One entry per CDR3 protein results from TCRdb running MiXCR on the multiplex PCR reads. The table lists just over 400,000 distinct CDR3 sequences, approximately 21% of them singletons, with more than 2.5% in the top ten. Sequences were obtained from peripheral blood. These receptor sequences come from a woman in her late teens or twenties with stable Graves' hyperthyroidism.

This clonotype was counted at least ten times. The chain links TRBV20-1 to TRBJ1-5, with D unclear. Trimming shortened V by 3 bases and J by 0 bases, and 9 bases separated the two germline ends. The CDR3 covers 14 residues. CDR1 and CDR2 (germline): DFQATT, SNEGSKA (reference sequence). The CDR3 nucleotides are TGCAGTGCTAGGATGGGGAATAGCAATCAGCCCCAGCATTTT. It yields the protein CSARMGNSNQPQHF.

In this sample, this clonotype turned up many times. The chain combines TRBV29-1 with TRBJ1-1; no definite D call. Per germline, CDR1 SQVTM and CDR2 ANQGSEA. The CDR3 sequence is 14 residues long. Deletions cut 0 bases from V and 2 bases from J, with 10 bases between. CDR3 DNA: TGCAGCGTTGAAGATCAGGCAGTAAACACTGAAGCTTTCTTT. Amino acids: CSVEDQAVNTEAFF.

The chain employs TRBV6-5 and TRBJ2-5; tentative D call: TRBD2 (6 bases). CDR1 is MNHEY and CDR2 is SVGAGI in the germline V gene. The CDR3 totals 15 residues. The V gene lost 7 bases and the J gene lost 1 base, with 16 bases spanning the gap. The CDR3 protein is CASTYSRGFQETQYF. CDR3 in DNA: TGTGCCAGCACCTACTCTCGGGGGTTCCAAGAGACCCAGTACTTC.

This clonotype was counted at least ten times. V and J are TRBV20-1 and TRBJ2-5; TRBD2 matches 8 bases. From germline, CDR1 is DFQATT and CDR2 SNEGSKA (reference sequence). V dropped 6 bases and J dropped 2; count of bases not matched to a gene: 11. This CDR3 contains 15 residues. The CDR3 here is CSAKRFSGNQETQYF. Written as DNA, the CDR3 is TGCAGTGCGAAGCGTTTTAGCGGGAATCAAGAGACCCAGTACTTC.

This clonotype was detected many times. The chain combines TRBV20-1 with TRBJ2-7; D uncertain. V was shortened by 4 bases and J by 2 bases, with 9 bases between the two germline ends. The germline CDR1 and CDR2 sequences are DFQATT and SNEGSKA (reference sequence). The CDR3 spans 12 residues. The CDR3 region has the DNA TGCAGTGCTATAAGGGAAACCTACGAGCAGTACTTC. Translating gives CSAIRETYEQYF.